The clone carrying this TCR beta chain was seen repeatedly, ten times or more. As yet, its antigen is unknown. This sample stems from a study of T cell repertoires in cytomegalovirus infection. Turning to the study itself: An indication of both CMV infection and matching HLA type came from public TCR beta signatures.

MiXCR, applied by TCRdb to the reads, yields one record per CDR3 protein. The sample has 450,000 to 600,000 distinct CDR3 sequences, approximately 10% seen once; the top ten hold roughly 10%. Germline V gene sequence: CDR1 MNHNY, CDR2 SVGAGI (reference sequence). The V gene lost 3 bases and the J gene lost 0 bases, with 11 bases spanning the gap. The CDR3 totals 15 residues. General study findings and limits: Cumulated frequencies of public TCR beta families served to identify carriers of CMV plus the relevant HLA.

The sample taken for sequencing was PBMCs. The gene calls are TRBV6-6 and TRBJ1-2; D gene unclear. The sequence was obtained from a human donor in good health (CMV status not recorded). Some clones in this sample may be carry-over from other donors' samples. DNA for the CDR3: TGTGCCAGCAGTTATTTTTTAGGTTCTAACTATGGCTACACCTTC. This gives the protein CASSYFLGSNYGYTF.